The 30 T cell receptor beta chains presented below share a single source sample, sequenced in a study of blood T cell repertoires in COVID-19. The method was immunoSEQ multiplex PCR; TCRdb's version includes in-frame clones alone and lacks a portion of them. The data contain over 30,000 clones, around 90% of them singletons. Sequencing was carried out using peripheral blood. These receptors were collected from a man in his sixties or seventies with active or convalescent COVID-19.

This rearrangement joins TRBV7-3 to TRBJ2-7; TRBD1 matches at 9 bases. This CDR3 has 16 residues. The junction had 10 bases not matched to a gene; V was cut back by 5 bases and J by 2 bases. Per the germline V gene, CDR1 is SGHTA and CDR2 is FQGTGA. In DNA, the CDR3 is TGTGCCAGCAGCACGGCCGGGACAGGGATCCCCTACGAGCAGTACTTC. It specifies CASSTAGTGIPYEQYF.

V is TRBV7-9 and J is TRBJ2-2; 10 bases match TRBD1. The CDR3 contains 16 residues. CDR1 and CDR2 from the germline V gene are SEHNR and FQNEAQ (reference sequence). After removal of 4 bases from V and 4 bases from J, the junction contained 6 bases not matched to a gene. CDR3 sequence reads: CASSWDRGVGTGELFF. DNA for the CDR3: TGTGCCAGCAGCTGGGACAGGGGTGTCGGCACCGGGGAGCTGTTTTTT.

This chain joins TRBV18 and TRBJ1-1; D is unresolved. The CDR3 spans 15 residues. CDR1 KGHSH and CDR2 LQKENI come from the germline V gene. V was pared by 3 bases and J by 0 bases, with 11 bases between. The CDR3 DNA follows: TGTGCCAGCTCACCGATGGAGGTCATGAACACTGAAGCTTTCTTT. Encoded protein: CASSPMEVMNTEAFF. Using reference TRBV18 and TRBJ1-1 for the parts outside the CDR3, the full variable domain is NAGVMQNPRHLVRRRGQEARLRCSPMKGHSHVYWYRQLPEEGLKFMVYLQKENIIDESGMPKERFSAEFPKEGPSILRIQQVVRGDSAAYFCASSPMEVMNTEAFFGQGTRLTVV.

The CDR3, as DNA: TGTGCCAGCAGCCAAGCACAGTCGGGAAACACCATATATTTT. The encoded protein is CASSQAQSGNTIYF. The V gene is TRBV3-1 (or the pseudogene TRBV3-2), the J gene TRBJ1-3; no firm D call. This CDR3 spans 14 amino acids. The V gene's germline CDR1 is LGHDT and CDR2 YNNKEL (reference sequence). V lost 1 base and J 4 bases, leaving 8 bases between the germline ends.

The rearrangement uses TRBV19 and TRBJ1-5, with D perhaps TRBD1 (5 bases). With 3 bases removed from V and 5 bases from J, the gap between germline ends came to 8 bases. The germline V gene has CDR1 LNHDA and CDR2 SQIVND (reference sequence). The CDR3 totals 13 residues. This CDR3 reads CASSMVGDQPQHF. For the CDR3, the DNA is TGTGCCAGTAGTATGGTAGGGGATCAGCCCCAGCATTTT.

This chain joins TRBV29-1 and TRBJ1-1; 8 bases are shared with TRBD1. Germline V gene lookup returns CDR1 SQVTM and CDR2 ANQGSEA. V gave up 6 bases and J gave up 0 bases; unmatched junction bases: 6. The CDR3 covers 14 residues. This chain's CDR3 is CSVIPGQVNTEAFF. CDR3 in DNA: TGCAGCGTGATTCCGGGACAGGTGAACACTGAAGCTTTCTTT.

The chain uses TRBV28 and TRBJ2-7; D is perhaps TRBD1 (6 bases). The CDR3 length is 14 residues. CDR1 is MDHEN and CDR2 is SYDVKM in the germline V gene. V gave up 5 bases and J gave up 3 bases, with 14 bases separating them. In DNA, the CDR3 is TGTGCCAGCAGTCCGGCAGGGGAGAACTACGAGCAGTACTTC. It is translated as CASSPAGENYEQYF.

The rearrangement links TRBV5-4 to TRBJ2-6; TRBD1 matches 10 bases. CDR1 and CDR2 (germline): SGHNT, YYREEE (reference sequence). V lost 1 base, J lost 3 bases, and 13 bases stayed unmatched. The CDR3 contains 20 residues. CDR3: CASSLPLNPTGGFGANVLTF. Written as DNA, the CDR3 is TGTGCCAGCAGCTTGCCCCTTAACCCGACAGGGGGCTTTGGGGCCAACGTCCTGACTTTC.

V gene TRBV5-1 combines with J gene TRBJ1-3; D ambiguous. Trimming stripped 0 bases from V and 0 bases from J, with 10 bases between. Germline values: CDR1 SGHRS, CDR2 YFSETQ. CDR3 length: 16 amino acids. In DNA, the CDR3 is TGCGCCAGCAGCTTGGAGTCAGGTGACTCTGGAAACACCATATATTTT. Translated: CASSLESGDSGNTIYF.

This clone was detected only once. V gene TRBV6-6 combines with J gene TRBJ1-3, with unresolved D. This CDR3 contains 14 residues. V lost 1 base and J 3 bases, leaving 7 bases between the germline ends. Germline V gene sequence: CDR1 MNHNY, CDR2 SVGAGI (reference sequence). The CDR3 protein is CASSYFPLGNTIYF. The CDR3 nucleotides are TGTGCCAGCAGTTACTTCCCTCTTGGAAACACCATATATTTT.

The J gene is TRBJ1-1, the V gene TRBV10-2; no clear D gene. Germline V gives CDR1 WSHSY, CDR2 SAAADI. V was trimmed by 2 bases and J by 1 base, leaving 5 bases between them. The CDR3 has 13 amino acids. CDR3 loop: CASSERRNTEAFF. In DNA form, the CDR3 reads TGCGCCAGCAGTGAGCGCAGGAACACTGAAGCTTTCTTT.

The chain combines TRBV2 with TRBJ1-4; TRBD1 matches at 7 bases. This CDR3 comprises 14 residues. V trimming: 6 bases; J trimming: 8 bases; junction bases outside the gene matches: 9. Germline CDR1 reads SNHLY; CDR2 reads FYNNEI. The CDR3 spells CASRETGIREKLFF. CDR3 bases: TGTGCCAGCAGGGAGACAGGGATCCGGGAAAAACTGTTTTTT.

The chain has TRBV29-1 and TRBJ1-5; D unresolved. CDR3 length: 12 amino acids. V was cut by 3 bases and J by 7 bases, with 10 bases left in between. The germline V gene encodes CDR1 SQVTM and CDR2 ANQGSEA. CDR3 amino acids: CSVEVGGQPQHF. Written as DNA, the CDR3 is TGCAGCGTTGAGGTGGGCGGGCAGCCCCAGCATTTT.

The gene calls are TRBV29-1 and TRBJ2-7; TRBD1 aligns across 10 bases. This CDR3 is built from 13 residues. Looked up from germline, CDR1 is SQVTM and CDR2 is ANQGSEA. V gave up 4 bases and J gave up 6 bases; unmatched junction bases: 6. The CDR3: CSVGLGQGSEQYF. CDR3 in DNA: TGCAGCGTTGGCCTGGGACAGGGGAGCGAGCAGTACTTC.

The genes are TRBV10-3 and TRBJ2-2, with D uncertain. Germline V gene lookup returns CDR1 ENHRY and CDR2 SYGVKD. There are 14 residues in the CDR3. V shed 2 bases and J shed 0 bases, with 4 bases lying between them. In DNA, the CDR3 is TGTGCCATCAGTGAGGGGCCGAACACCGGGGAGCTGTTTTTT. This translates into CAISEGPNTGELFF.

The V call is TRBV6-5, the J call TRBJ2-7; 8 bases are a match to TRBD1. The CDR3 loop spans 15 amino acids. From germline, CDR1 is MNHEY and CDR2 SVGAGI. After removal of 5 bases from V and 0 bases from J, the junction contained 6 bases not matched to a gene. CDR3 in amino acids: CASSTRTGSSYEQYF. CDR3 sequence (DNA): TGTGCCAGCAGTACCCGGACAGGGAGCTCCTACGAGCAGTACTTC.

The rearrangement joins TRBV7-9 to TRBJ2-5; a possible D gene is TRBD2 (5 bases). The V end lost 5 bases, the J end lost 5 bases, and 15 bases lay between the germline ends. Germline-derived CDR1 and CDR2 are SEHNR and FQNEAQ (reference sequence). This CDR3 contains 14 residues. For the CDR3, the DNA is TGTGCCAGCAGCCCCCTCGGGATCCCGGAGACCCAGTACTTC. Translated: CASSPLGIPETQYF.

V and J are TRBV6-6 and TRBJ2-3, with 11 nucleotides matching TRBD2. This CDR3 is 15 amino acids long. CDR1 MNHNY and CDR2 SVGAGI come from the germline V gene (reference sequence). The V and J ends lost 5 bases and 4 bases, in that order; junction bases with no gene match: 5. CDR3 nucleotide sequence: TGTGCCAGCAGTGTGACTAGCGGGGTAGCAGATACGCAGTATTTT. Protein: CASSVTSGVADTQYF.

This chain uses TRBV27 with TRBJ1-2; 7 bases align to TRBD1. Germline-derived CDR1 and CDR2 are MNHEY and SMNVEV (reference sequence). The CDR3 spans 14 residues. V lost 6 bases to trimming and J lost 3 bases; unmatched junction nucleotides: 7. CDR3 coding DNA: TGTGCCAGCAGCTCAAACCAGGGGGACTATGGCTACACCTTC. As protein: CASSSNQGDYGYTF.

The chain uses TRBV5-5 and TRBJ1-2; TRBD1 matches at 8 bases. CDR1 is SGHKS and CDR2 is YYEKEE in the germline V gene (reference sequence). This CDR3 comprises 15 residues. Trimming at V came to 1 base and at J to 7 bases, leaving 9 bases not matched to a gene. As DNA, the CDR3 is TGTGCCAGCAGCTTGAGGCCACAGGGGGACCCTGGCTACACCTTC. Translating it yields CASSLRPQGDPGYTF.

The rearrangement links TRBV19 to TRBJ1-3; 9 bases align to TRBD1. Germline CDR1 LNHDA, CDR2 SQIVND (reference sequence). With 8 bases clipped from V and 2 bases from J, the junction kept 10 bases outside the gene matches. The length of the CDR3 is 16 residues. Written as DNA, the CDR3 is TGTGCCAGTCGGGCGGGGGACAGGGACCCTGGAAACACCATATATTTT. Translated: CASRAGDRDPGNTIYF.

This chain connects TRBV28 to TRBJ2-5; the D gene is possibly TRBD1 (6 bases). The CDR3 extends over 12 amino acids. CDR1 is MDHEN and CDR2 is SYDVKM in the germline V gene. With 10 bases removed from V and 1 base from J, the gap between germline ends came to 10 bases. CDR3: CATRQAQETQYF. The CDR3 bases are TGTGCCACCCGACAGGCCCAAGAGACCCAGTACTTC.

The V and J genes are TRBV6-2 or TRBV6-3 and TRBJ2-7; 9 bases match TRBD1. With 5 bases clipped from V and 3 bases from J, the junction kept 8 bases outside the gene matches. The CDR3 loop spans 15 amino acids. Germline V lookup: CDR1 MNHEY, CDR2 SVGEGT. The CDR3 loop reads CASSVPGQGRYEQYF. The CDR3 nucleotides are TGTGCCAGCAGTGTACCGGGACAGGGACGCTACGAGCAGTACTTC.

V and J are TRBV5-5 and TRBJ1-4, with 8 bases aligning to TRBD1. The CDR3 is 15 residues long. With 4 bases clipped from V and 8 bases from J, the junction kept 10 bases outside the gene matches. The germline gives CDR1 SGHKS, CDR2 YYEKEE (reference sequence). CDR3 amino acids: CASSPGQAFAEKLFF. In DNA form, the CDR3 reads TGTGCCAGCAGCCCGGGACAGGCGTTCGCGGAAAAACTGTTTTTT.

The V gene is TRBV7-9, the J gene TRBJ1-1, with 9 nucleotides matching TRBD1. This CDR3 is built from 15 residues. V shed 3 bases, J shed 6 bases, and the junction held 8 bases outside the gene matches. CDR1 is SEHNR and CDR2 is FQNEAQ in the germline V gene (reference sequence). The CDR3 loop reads CASSFGTGSLPEAFF. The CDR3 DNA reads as TGTGCCAGCAGCTTCGGGACAGGGAGCCTCCCTGAAGCTTTCTTT.

CDR3 in amino acids: CASSVVGAGGPGEQFF. In nucleotides, the CDR3 is TGTGCCAGCAGCGTAGTCGGAGCGGGAGGACCGGGTGAGCAGTTCTTC. The chain combines TRBV9 with TRBJ2-1; 9 bases map to TRBD2. The CDR3 covers 16 residues. Trimming removed 0 bases from V and 9 bases from J; junction bases left unmatched: 10. CDR1 SGDLS and CDR2 YYNGEE come from the germline V gene.

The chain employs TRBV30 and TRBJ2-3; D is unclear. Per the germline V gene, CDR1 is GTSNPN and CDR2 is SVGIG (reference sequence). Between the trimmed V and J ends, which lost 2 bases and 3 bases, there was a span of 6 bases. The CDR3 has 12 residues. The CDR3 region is CAWSLLTDTQYF. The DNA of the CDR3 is TGTGCCTGGAGTCTCCTGACAGATACGCAGTATTTT.

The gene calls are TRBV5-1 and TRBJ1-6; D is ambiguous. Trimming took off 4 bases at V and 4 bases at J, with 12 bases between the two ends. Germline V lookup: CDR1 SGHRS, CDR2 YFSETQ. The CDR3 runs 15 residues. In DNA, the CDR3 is TGCGCCAGCAGCGGGGAGGGCCTTTATAATTCACCCCTCCACTTT. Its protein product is CASSGEGLYNSPLHF.

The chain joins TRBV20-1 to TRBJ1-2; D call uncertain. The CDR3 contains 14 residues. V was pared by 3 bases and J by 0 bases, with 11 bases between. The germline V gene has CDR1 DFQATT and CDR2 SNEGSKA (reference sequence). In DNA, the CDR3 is TGCAGTGCTAGTGGGCCGAATTCTAACTATGGCTACACCTTC. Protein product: CSASGPNSNYGYTF.

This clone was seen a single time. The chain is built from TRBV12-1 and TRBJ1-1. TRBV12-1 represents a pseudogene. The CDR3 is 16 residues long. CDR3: CASSLYNLLGGTEAFF. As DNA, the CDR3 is TGTGCCAGCAGCTTGTACAATCTGCTAGGAGGGACTGAAGCTTTCTTT.